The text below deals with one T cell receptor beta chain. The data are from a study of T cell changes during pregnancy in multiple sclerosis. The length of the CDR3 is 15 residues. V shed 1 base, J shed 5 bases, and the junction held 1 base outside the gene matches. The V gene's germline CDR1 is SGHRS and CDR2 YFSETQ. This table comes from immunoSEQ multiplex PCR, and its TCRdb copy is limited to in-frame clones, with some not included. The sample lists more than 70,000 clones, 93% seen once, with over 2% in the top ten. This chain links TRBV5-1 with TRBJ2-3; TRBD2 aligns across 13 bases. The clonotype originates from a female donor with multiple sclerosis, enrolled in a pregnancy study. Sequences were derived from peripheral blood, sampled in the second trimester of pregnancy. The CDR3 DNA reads TGCGCCAGCAGCTTGACTAGCGGGGGGGTAGATACGCAGTATTTT. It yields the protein CASSLTSGGVDTQYF.